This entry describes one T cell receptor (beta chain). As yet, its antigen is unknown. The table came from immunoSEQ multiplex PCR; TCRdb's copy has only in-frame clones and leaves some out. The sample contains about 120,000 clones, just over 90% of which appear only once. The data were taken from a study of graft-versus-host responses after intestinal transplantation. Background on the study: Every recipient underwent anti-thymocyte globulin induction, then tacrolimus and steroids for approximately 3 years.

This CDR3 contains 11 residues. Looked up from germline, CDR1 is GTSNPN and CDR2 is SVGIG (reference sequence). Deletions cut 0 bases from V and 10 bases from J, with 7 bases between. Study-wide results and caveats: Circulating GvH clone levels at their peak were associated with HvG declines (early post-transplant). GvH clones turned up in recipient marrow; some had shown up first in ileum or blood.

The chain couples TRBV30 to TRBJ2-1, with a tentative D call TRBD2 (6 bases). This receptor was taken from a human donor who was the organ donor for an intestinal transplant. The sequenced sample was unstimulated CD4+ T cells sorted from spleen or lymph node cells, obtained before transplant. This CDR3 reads CAWSVGGEQFF. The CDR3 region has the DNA TGTGCCTGGAGTGTGGGAGGCGAGCAGTTCTTC.